These 29 T cell receptor beta chains share one sample of origin, sequenced in a study of Graves' ophthalmopathy and Graves' hyperthyroidism. The authors amplified TCR beta CDR3 regions, and they did so from RNA transcripts for repertoire sequencing. The authors performed first-round RT-PCR with HTBI primers and then a second-round multiplex PCR. Using its own MiXCR run on the multiplex PCR reads, TCRdb lists one record per CDR3 protein. The sample yields more than 550,000 distinct CDR3 sequences, roughly two fifths seen once. Sequencing used peripheral blood. These receptors came from an adult man with Graves' ophthalmopathy.

The V call is TRBV11-2, the J call TRBJ2-5, with a possible D match to TRBD2 (6 bases). The tail of the sequence fits TRBJ2-1 better, so the J call may be wrong. From germline, CDR1 is SGHAT and CDR2 FQNNGV. The CDR3 extends over 14 amino acids. The CDR3 spells CASSLRDLRNEQFF. The CDR3 DNA sequence: TGTGCCAGCAGCTTGCGGGACTTACGAAATGAGCAGTTCTTC.

The rearrangement joins TRBV7-2 to TRBJ2-7; 7 bases agree with TRBD1. V shed 5 bases, J shed 6 bases, and the junction held 4 bases outside the gene matches. The V gene's germline CDR1 is SGHTA and CDR2 FQGNSA. The CDR3 sequence is 12 residues long. The CDR3 is CASSMTGTEQYF. The DNA of the CDR3 is TGTGCCAGCAGCATGACAGGGACCGAGCAGTACTTC.

This clonotype has a count of ten or more. The CDR3 region has the DNA TGTGCCAGCAGTGCGATCGACACCGGGGAGCTGTTTTTT. Amino acid sequence: CASSAIDTGELFF. The gene calls are TRBV25-1 and TRBJ2-2; D not certain. The CDR3 covers 13 residues. CDR1 is MGHDK, CDR2 SYGVNS, per germline. The V end lost 4 bases, the J end lost 3 bases, and 6 bases lay between the germline ends.

This clonotype showed up just a few times. As DNA, the CDR3 is TGTGCCAGCAGTTTTTTCCAGGTACTAGAGACCCAGTACTTC. Its translation: CASSFFQVLETQYF. The chain couples TRBV12-3 or TRBV12-4 to TRBJ2-5; D gene unclear. CDR3 length: 14 residues. The V end was cut by 3 bases, the J end by 4 bases, with 12 bases between.

This clonotype is a singleton in its sample. The chain links TRBV7-6 to TRBJ1-4; D not resolved. The CDR3 spans 13 residues. Trimming stripped 5 bases from V and 6 bases from J, with 10 bases between. Germline lookup yields CDR1 SGHVS and CDR2 FNYEAQ. CDR3 loop: CASSLSNDEKLFF. The CDR3 nucleotides are TGTGCCAGCAGCCTTTCAAATGATGAAAAACTGTTTTTT.

This chain joins TRBV19 and TRBJ1-2, with D perhaps matching TRBD1 (5 bases). Looked up from germline, CDR1 is LNHDA and CDR2 is SQIVND (reference sequence). This CDR3 is 13 amino acids long. V was cut by 6 bases and J by 3 bases, with 11 bases left in between. CDR3 bases: TGTGCCAGTAGGCCCGGGGCAGACTATGGCTACACCTTC. This encodes CASRPGADYGYTF.

Only a few counts were recorded for this clonotype. The chain employs TRBV20-1 and TRBJ1-2, with unresolved D. Trimming removed 8 bases from V and 8 bases from J, with 12 bases in between. CDR1 and CDR2 from the germline V gene are DFQATT and SNEGSKA (reference sequence). The CDR3 length is 10 residues. The CDR3 here is CSTKLQGYTF. The CDR3 bases are TGCAGTACAAAACTTCAAGGCTACACCTTC.

The genes are TRBV19 and TRBJ1-1; tentative D call: TRBD1 (6 bases). CDR1 and CDR2 (germline): LNHDA, SQIVND (reference sequence). Trimming removed 11 bases from V and 1 base from J, with 17 bases in between. This CDR3 contains 14 residues. CDR3 DNA: TGTGCCTGGAGTGTAACAGGGTGGAACACTGAAGCTTTCTTT. This sequence encodes CAWSVTGWNTEAFF.

A remark on this clonotype: This may arise from a read error, as a much more abundant clone is one base away. The chain couples TRBV9 to TRBJ1-1; 9 nucleotides match TRBD1. The CDR3 consists of 12 residues. J was trimmed by 11 bases and V by 7 bases; bases with no gene match: 9. The germline CDR1 and CDR2 sequences are SGDLS and YYNGEE. This chain's CDR3 is CASGKQGARAFF. CDR3 DNA sequence: TGTGCCAGCGGCAAACAGGGGGCGCGGGCTTTCTTT.

The rearrangement links TRBV11-2 to TRBJ2-7; a possible D gene is TRBD2 (5 bases). V lost 1 base to trimming and J lost 2 bases, with 9 bases between them. Germline V gene lookup returns CDR1 SGHAT and CDR2 FQNNGV. The length of the CDR3 is 14 residues. DNA of the CDR3: TGTGCCAGCAGCTTAGTGGACGGGGCCTACGAGCAGTACTTC. It encodes CASSLVDGAYEQYF.

This chain connects TRBV7-3 to TRBJ1-5; D unresolved. The ends were cut back, 6 bases at V and 9 bases at J, with 15 bases in the middle. CDR3 length: 13 amino acids. Germline V gene sequence: CDR1 SGHTA, CDR2 FQGTGA. The CDR3: CASSLLPYRPQHF. The CDR3 coding sequence is TGTGCCAGCAGTTTATTACCCTATCGGCCCCAGCATTTT.

V gene TRBV7-3 combines with J gene TRBJ1-1; no definite D call. The CDR3 spans 14 residues. CDR1 and CDR2 (germline): SGHTA, FQGTGA. Trimming pared 0 bases from V and 5 bases from J, leaving 10 bases between. As DNA, the CDR3 is TGTGCCAGCAGCTTAACCAAGGTGGAGACTGAAGCTTTCTTT. This sequence encodes CASSLTKVETEAFF.

This clonotype has ten or more counts. The gene calls are TRBV29-1 and TRBJ2-7; D is unresolved. V shed 4 bases and J shed 4 bases, with 8 bases lying between them. Looked up from germline, CDR1 is SQVTM and CDR2 is ANQGSEA. The CDR3 covers 11 residues. The CDR3 coding sequence is TGCAGCGTTGTACGCGCTTACGAGCAGTACTTC. It encodes CSVVRAYEQYF.

This clonotype was detected only once. The chain joins TRBV20-1 to TRBJ2-5, with 10 bases fitting TRBD2. Germline CDR1 reads DFQATT; CDR2 reads SNEGSKA (reference sequence). CDR3 length equals 12 residues. After removal of 5 bases from V and 7 bases from J, the junction contained 4 bases not matched to a gene. The CDR3: CSAESGRGTQYF. Written as DNA, the CDR3 is TGCAGTGCTGAGAGCGGGAGGGGGACCCAGTACTTC.

This clonotype was picked up many times. This chain uses TRBV2 with TRBJ2-7; TRBD2 might be the D (6 bases). The CDR3 is 13 amino acids. The V end lost 6 bases, the J end lost 0 bases, and 9 bases lay between the germline ends. CDR1 and CDR2 from the germline V gene are SNHLY and FYNNEI. The chain's CDR3 is CASRGEDSYEQYF. The CDR3, as DNA: TGTGCCAGCAGGGGGGAGGACTCCTACGAGCAGTACTTC.

This clonotype was picked up many times. V gene TRBV7-6 combines with J gene TRBJ2-6, with no clear D. The CDR3 extends over 15 amino acids. In germline, CDR1 is SGHVS, CDR2 FNYEAQ. V dropped 3 bases and J dropped 1 base, with 7 bases sitting between them. The CDR3 reads CASSLTDSGANVLTF. CDR3 bases: TGTGCCAGCAGCTTGACGGATTCTGGGGCCAACGTCCTGACTTTC. Full variable domain (remainder filled in from reference TRBV7-6 and TRBJ2-6): GAGVSQSPRYKVTKRGQDVALRCDPISGHVSLYWYRQALGQGPEFLTYFNYEAQQDKSGLPNDRFSAERPEGSISTLTIQRTEQRDSAMYRCASSLTDSGANVLTFGAGSRLTVL.

The chain links TRBV7-2 to TRBJ1-4; no definite D call. The ends were cut back, 5 bases at V and 2 bases at J, with 12 bases in the middle. Germline values: CDR1 SGHTA, CDR2 FQGNSA. The CDR3 has 15 residues. CDR3: CASSPRLGTNEKLFF. CDR3 in DNA: TGTGCCAGCAGCCCACGGTTGGGGACTAATGAAAAACTGTTTTTT.

The gene calls are TRBV25-1 and TRBJ1-4; no clear D gene. Germline V lookup: CDR1 MGHDK, CDR2 SYGVNS. This CDR3 is built from 15 residues. Trimming stripped 6 bases from V and 3 bases from J, with 14 bases between. DNA for the CDR3: TGTGCCAGCAGCGTTGAGGGTGGACCTAATGAAAAACTGTTTTTT. This codes for CASSVEGGPNEKLFF.

This chain connects TRBV11-2 to TRBJ1-5, with 8 bases that match TRBD1. CDR3 size: 15 residues. V trimming: 4 bases; J trimming: 11 bases; junction bases outside the gene matches: 13. CDR1 is SGHAT and CDR2 is FQNNGV in the germline V gene. As DNA, the CDR3 is TGTGCCAGCAGCTACGGACAGGGCCCCCCAGAGACCCAGCATTTT. Residues: CASSYGQGPPETQHF.

The V call is TRBV9, the J call TRBJ2-2; D unresolved. In germline, CDR1 is SGDLS, CDR2 YYNGEE. The V end was cut by 0 bases, the J end by 4 bases, with 10 bases between. The CDR3 consists of 15 residues. DNA for the CDR3: TGTGCCAGCAGCGTAGCTACGAGTTTCACCGGGGAGCTGTTTTTT. Its protein is CASSVATSFTGELFF.

The rearrangement uses TRBV15 and TRBJ1-1; D is unresolved. CDR1 and CDR2 from the germline V gene are LNHNV and YYDKDF (reference sequence). CDR3 size: 15 residues. The V and J ends lost 3 bases and 6 bases respectively, with 17 bases between them. The CDR3 is CATSSLEGIVAEAFF. The CDR3, as DNA: TGTGCCACCAGCAGCTTGGAGGGTATTGTGGCTGAAGCTTTCTTT.

The J gene is TRBJ2-7, the V gene TRBV7-9; tentative D call: TRBD1 (6 bases). The assigned J gene may be wrong: the sequence end matches TRBJ2-1 better. The CDR3 length is 14 residues. Per germline, CDR1 SEHNR and CDR2 FQNEAQ (reference sequence). CDR3 sequence (DNA): TGTGCCAGCAGCCATCAAGGGCGAGGGGGAGAGCAGTTCTTC. Translated, it gives CASSHQGRGGEQFF.

This clonotype was seen a single time. The CDR3 protein is CASSSGQGSNEQYF. CDR3 nucleotide sequence: TGTGCCAGCAGCTCGGGACAGGGCAGTAACGAGCAGTACTTC. The J gene is TRBJ2-7, the V gene TRBV7-9; 9 nucleotides align to TRBD1. V lost 4 bases, J lost 5 bases, and 6 bases stayed unmatched. CDR1 and CDR2 from the germline V gene are SEHNR and FQNEAQ (reference sequence). The length of the CDR3 is 14 residues.

This clonotype occurred a few times. This chain links TRBV6-5 with TRBJ2-7, with D unclear. V lost 4 bases, J lost 6 bases, and 10 bases lay in between. This CDR3 is built from 12 residues. From germline, CDR1 is MNHEY and CDR2 SVGAGI. The CDR3: CASSSRVSEQYF. DNA for the CDR3: TGTGCCAGCAGTTCTCGGGTCTCCGAGCAGTACTTC.

Turning to this clonotype: The CDR3 does not close with the conserved phenylalanine or tryptophan, likely indicating a read error. The limits of the CDR3 on the DNA are not certain, so only TCRdb's listed CDR3 is given. This rearrangement joins TRBV19 to TRBJ1-1; the D call TRBD1 from the table was never checked on the DNA. Per the germline V gene, CDR1 is LNHDA and CDR2 is SQIVND (reference sequence). The CDR3 numbers 9 amino acids, ends counted. This CDR3 reads CASKKVWDR.

The J gene is TRBJ1-1, the V gene TRBV29-1; possibly TRBD1 for D (5 bases). The germline V gene encodes CDR1 SQVTM and CDR2 ANQGSEA. The CDR3 contains 13 residues. Trimming removed 7 bases at V and 4 bases at J, with 16 bases between. The CDR3 DNA reads as TGCAGCGCTCGGACACTTGGGAGCACTGAAGCTTTCTTT. It codes for CSARTLGSTEAFF.

This clonotype was counted ten times or more. This chain connects TRBV20-1 to TRBJ2-5, with 9 bases matching TRBD1. Germline CDR1 is DFQATT and CDR2 is SNEGSKA (reference sequence). The CDR3 covers 15 residues. V shed 0 bases, J shed 4 bases, and the junction held 6 bases outside the gene matches. DNA of the CDR3: TGCAGTGCTAGAGACCCGGACAGGGGTGGAGAGACCCAGTACTTC. The encoded protein is CSARDPDRGGETQYF.

This clonotype occurred many times. The rearrangement joins TRBV19 to TRBJ1-5, with TRBD1 as a possible D gene (6 bases). Germline CDR1 reads LNHDA; CDR2 reads SQIVND (reference sequence). The CDR3 consists of 12 residues. DNA for the CDR3: TGTGCGACAGACACAGGGTCTCAGCCCCAGCATTTT. Residues: CATDTGSQPQHF.

This clonotype has at least ten counts. V gene TRBV7-9 combines with J gene TRBJ1-1, with D perhaps TRBD1 (6 bases). The germline V gene encodes CDR1 SEHNR and CDR2 FQNEAQ (reference sequence). This CDR3 region has 15 residues. V was trimmed by 4 bases and J by 5 bases, leaving 17 bases between them. DNA for the CDR3: TGTGCCAGCAGCTCCGGGGGCGGGGCGGGGACTGAAGCTTTCTTT. Translated: CASSSGGGAGTEAFF. The whole variable domain, remainder taken from reference TRBV7-9 and TRBJ1-1, is DTGVSQNPRHKITKRGQNVTFRCDPISEHNRLYWYRQTLGQGPEFLTYFQNEAQLEKSRLLSDRFSAERPKGSFSTLEIQRTEQGDSAMYLCASSSGGGAGTEAFFGQGTRLTVV.